This entry concerns a single T cell receptor (beta chain). No cognate antigen has been identified for it. Base-call qualities are not available, and no considerably larger clone is one nucleotide away. The sample belongs to a study of blood T cell repertoires in COVID-19 (dated by TCRdb to 2018 to 2021). For the study in its entirety: Collaborator samples came from the United States, Italy and Spain and covered acute and convalescent phases of COVID-19. The material from the prospective study consisted of cDNA or gDNA derived from T cells, B-cell-depleted T cells, or PBMCs. Subjects who had been exposed to COVID-19, were actively infected with it, or had recovered from it provided the deeply sampled blood TCRbeta repertoires that made up the dataset. A freely available public database, intended as a resource for researchers studying the immune response to SARS-CoV-2, is where the repertoires were released. The samples were drawn from two sources: the first 160 participants of the ongoing ImmuneRACE study, and some 1,300 subjects contributed by 6 global collaborators. The sample metadata nearly always contained a de-identified subject ID, COVID-19 status, age in years and sex. Where available, HLA class I and class II types were taken from metadata supplied by the sample provider and were not determined by assay-based typing. Overall study results and their limits: How much clinical and demographic metadata was included differed by source and by participant, and the metadata was provided uncurated.

Collaborating institutions collected whole blood in K2EDTA tubes following their own protocols. Collaborator samples were shipped for TCRbeta analysis as frozen whole blood, isolated PBMCs, or DNA extracted from either sample type. The CDR3 spans 14 residues, from the cysteine through the phenylalanine. Of the read, only the CDR3 DNA is kept; its 42 bases are in frame from base 1. The germline V gene encodes CDR1 MDHEN and CDR2 SYDVKM. V and J are trimmed by 5 bases and 6 bases, and the gene matches miss 7 bases of the junction. TCRbeta CDR3 regions were amplified from genomic DNA using the immunoSEQ Assay, a bias-controlled multiplex PCR. Under the source paper's analysis protocol: Within the assay, amplification of reference gene primers was used to estimate how many nucleated cells each sample contained. Sequence reads were collapsed and filtered to measure the absolute abundance of every unique TCRbeta CDR3 rearrangement. For each sample, productive Simpson clonality was calculated by taking the square root of Simpson's diversity index across productive rearrangements. The clones in this table, taken by TCRdb from immuneACCESS, are in-frame only. Not every clone is retained; where verified, under half of the shortfall comes from an unresolved V gene, and the cause of the rest is unknown. That table furnishes V, J and clone size, whereas the DNA furnished D and trimming. Here the sample has about 110,000 clones; over 80% occur a single time. 1.1% of the sample is in the top ten clones.

This TCR came from a human donor in a cohort sampled during active COVID-19. Material for sequencing was peripheral blood. The rearrangement joined TRBV28 to TRBJ1-2; TRBD1 aligns with 9 central bases. The DNA is TGTGCCAGCAGTCCGGGGGACAGGGAGGATGGCTACACCTTC. The translation is CASSPGDREDGYTF.